The T cell receptor (beta chain) under discussion was sequenced for a study of T cell repertoires in cytomegalovirus infection. TCRdb ran MiXCR on the reads and lists one entry per CDR3 protein. Counted here are 250,000 to 300,000 distinct CDR3 sequences, around 15% occurring once; the ten biggest clones make up roughly 45%. This clonotype was counted at least ten times. The CDR3 runs 17 residues. The V gene end was trimmed by 5 bases and the J gene end by 4 bases; junction bases not matched to a gene: 15. In germline, CDR1 is SGHTA, CDR2 FQGNSA. This sequence was found in a human donor in good health (CMV status not recorded). Some clones in this sample may be carry-over from other donors' samples. Sequencing was done on a sample of CD8+ T cells from PBMCs. The V and J genes are TRBV7-2 and TRBJ2-3, with TRBD2 identical over 7 bases. In DNA, the CDR3 is TGTGCCAGCAGCCTTAGTATGGGACTAATTAATGCAGATACGCAGTATTTT. The encoded protein is CASSLSMGLINADTQYF.